The present entry profiles one TCR beta chain with its context. The antigen it binds to is not known. The input lacks base qualities; no much larger clone sits a single base away. V is cut by 3 bases and J by 0 bases, and the space between the germline ends is 15 bases. Including cysteine and phenylalanine, the CDR3 has 17 amino acids. Left in the record is the CDR3 DNA by itself, 51 bases read in frame from the first base. In the germline V gene (reference sequence), CDR1 corresponds to MNHEY and CDR2 to SMNVEV. Separate from the approximately 700-subject first cohort, the validation cohort of about 130 subjects was the group to which the donors belonged. These data come from a study of cytomegalovirus exposure and HLA in healthy donors (dated by TCRdb to 2015 to 2018). In terms of the full investigation: According to a later analysis, the 120 or so validation repertoires were produced on the same platform as the approximately 620 repertoires of the first cohort. The aim of the study was to test whether cataloging public T cell receptors could identify signatures of past pathogen exposure. Along with the roughly 710-subject first cohort, a separate validation cohort of more than 90 different subjects was used. The study combined high-throughput TCR immunosequencing, statistical association of individual TCRs with disease status, and machine learning to predict cytomegalovirus infection status. Here is what the overall study found, with its caveats: Subsequent analysis determined that TCRs grouped into clusters in the first cohort also showed a tendency toward co-occurrence across the 120 or so validation repertoires, and roughly 95% of cluster scores exceeded 0. A later analysis lacked HLA typing for the validation cohort, so it scored co-occurrence in that cohort across all 120 or so repertoires. The authors suggested that the approach could potentially be generalized to other disease states and immunological phenotypes. In both the original and validation cohorts, the classifier was reported to diagnose cytomegalovirus status with high specificity and sensitivity. Three of the identified cytomegalovirus-associated TCR beta chains were confirmed in vitro to be specific for cytomegalovirus antigens. Most TCR sequences were seen in very few donors, while some public TCRs were found in many individuals. The study listed 150 to 200 TCR beta chains as associated with cytomegalovirus.

Library method: the immunoSEQ multiplex PCR assay. For the original study's pipeline: To diagnose cytomegalovirus status from the catalog of TCR beta chain sequences, a statistical classification framework was built. The clones in this table, taken by TCRdb from immuneACCESS, are in-frame only. Not every clone is retained; where verified, under half of the shortfall comes from an unresolved V gene, and the cause of the rest is unknown. V and J calls and clone size are copied from that table; D and trimming were computed from the DNA. The sample profile shows 150,000 to 200,000 clones; approximately 80% of them were found once. The ten largest account for roughly 7% of the sample.

Sequencing was done on a sample of PBMCs. This sequence uses TRBV27 and TRBJ1-5; no D gene is confidently identified. This TCR was recovered from a man younger than 35 in good health and CMV-seropositive. The nucleotide sequence is TGTGCCAGCAGTTTTCGCACCCCGGGTTATAGCAATCAGCCCCAGCATTTT. It translates as CASSFRTPGYSNQPQHF.